Listed below are T cell receptor beta chains from one sample, sequenced in a study of vaccination and CD4 T cells after COVID-19. A single record per CDR3 protein comes from TCRdb applying MiXCR to the PCR reads. The repertoire consists of some 16,000 distinct CDR3 sequences, with around half occurring once and the leading ten covering 10% to 15%. The antigens these receptors bind are not known. The sequencing input was CD4+ T cells from blood, cultured in vitro. The origin of the receptors is a human donor who had recovered from COVID-19. CDR3s include the opening cysteine and the closing phenylalanine or tryptophan. Only part of the rows carry a size: once, few, many, or a class if the clone is expanded.

abundance,j_gene,v_gene,CDR3aa
few,TRBJ2-3,TRBV10-3,CAISSTDTQYF
few,TRBJ1-1,TRBV10-3,CAISESGTGGTEAFF
-,TRBJ2-1,TRBV6-1,CASRRMTSGNKYNEQFF
few,TRBJ1-1,TRBV6-1,CASSPNRNTEAFF
-,TRBJ2-2,TRBV19,CASSIVRGVTGELFF
-,TRBJ1-2,TRBV5-1,CASSFGGADGYTF
few,TRBJ2-3,TRBV6-5,CASSYKTSTDTQYF
once,TRBJ1-1,TRBV19,CASSSTGLNTEAFF
-,TRBJ1-2,TRBV20-1,CSARDAGRMANGYTF
-,TRBJ2-2,TRBV5-1,CASRQTGSGELFF
few,TRBJ1-1,TRBV20-1,CSARGGTDNTEAFF
-,TRBJ1-2,TRBV29-1,CSVVVGDYGYTF
few,TRBJ2-3,TRBV24-1,CATSDPRDRPDTQYF
few,TRBJ2-3,TRBV20-1,CSAPVGGSADTQYF
-,TRBJ1-5,TRBV20-1,CSASQYHSNQPQHF